This T cell receptor (beta chain) came from a study of blood T cell repertoires in COVID-19 (dated by TCRdb to 2020 to 2022). About the study as a whole: Samples from collaborators originated in the United States, Italy and Spain and spanned both the acute and convalescent phases of COVID-19. The prospective study material was composed of cDNA or gDNA derived from T cells, B-cell-depleted T cells, or PBMCs. The dataset comprised deeply sampled blood TCRbeta repertoires from subjects exposed to, actively infected with, or recovered from COVID-19. The repertoires were released in a freely available public database meant as a resource for research on the immune response to SARS-CoV-2. Samples were obtained from the ongoing ImmuneRACE study (first 160 participants) and from 950 to 1,500 subjects provided by 6 global collaborators. Nearly every sample came with metadata listing a de-identified subject ID, COVID-19 status, age in years and sex. HLA class I and class II types, where available, came from metadata supplied by the sample provider rather than from assay-based typing.

To note about this clone: Its antigen remains undetermined. Within one base of it there is no much larger clone, and no base qualities were kept.

Trimming leaves V shorter by 0 bases and J shorter by 0 bases, with the junction holding 2 bases beyond the gene matches. In the germline V gene (reference sequence), CDR1 corresponds to SGHNT and CDR2 to YYREEE. From the cysteine up to the phenylalanine, the CDR3 has a length of 16 residues. The sequence is cut down to CDR3 DNA, 48 bases in frame from base 1. TCRbeta CDR3 regions were amplified from genomic DNA using the immunoSEQ Assay, a bias-controlled multiplex PCR. As for the authors' bioinformatics: The number of nucleated cells in each sample was estimated by amplification of reference gene primers within the assay. Sequence reads were collapsed and filtered to measure the absolute abundance of every unique TCRbeta CDR3 rearrangement. For each sample, productive Simpson clonality was calculated by taking the square root of Simpson's diversity index across productive rearrangements. Here the immuneACCESS table is served through TCRdb, limited to in-frame sequences with V and J called. Missing clones are a known gap in these copies; in checked studies unresolved V genes cover under half, and the rest lacks a known reason. Clonal size and the V and J genes are those of that table, whereas D and trimming came from the DNA. The sample includes around 140,000 clones, with over 70% observed a single time. Of the sample, roughly 2% is held by the ten largest clones.

General conclusions and limits of the study: Clinical and demographic metadata were provided uncurated, with the amount varying by source and participant.

Each collaborating institution followed its own protocols to collect whole blood in K2EDTA tubes. For TCRbeta analysis, collaborator samples were shipped as frozen whole blood, as isolated PBMCs, or as DNA extracted from either sample type. Input material: peripheral blood. Rearrangement joined TRBV5-4 to TRBJ2-1, and TRBD2 aligns with 8 junction nucleotides. This sequence was found in a woman aged 60-75 years with acute or convalescent COVID-19. The CDR3 region has the sequence CASSLGSGSSYNEQFF. The nucleotide sequence reads TGTGCCAGCAGCTTGGGGAGCGGGAGCTCCTACAATGAGCAGTTCTTC.